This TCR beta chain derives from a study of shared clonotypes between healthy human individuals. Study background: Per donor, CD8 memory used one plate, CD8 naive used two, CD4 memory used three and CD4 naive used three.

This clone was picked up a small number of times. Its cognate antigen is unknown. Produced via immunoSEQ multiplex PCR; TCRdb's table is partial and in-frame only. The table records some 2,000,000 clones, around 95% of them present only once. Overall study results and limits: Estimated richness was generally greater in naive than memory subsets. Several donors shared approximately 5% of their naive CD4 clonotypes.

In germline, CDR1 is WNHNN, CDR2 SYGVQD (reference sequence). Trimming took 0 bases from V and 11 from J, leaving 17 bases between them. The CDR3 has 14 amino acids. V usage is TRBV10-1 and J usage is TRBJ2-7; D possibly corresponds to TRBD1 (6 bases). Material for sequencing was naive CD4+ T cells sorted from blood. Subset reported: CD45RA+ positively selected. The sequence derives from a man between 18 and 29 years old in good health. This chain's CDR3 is CASSESGQSGTEYF. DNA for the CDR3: TGCGCCAGCAGTGAGTCGGGACAATCTGGGACGGAGTACTTC.